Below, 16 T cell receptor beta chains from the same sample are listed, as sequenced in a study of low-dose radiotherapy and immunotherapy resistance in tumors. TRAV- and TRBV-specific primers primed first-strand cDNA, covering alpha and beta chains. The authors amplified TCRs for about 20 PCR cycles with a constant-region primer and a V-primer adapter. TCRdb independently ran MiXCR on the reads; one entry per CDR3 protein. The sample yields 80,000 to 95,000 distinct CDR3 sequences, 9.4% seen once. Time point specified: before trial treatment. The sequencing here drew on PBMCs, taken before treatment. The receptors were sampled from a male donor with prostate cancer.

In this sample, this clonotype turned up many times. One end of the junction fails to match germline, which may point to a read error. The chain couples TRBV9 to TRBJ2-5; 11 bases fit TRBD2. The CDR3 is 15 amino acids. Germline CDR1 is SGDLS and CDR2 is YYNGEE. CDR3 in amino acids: CASSTGTSGQETQYF. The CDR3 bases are TGTGCCAGCAGCACCGGGACTAGCGGACAAGAGACCCAATACTTC.

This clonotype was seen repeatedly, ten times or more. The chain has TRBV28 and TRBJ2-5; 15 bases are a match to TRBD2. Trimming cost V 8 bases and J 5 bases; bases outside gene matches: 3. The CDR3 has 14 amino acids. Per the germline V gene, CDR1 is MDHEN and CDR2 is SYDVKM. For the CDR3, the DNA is TGTGCCAGCGCCGGGACTAGCGGGAGGGAGACCCAGTACTTC. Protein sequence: CASAGTSGRETQYF.

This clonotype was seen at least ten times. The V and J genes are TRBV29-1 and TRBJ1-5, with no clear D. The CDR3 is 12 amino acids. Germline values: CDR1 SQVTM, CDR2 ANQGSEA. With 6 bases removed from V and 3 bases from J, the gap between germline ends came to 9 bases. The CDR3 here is CSVQAPNQPQHF. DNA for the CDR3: TGCAGCGTACAAGCCCCCAATCAGCCCCAGCATTTT.

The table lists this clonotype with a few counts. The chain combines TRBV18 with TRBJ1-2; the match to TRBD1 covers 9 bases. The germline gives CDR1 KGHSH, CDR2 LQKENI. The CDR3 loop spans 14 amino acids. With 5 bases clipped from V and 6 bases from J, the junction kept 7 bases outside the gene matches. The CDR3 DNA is TGTGCCAGCTCATCGCCGGGACAGGGAGATGGCTACACCTTC. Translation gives CASSSPGQGDGYTF. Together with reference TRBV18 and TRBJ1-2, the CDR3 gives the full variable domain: NAGVMQNPRHLVRRRGQEARLRCSPMKGHSHVYWYRQLPEEGLKFMVYLQKENIIDESGMPKERFSAEFPKEGPSILRIQQVVRGDSAAYFCASSSPGQGDGYTFGSGTRLTVV.

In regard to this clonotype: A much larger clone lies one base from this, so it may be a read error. The CDR3 loop is CASSIEGREPYNEQFF. As DNA, the CDR3 is TGTGCCAGTAGTATTGAGGGGAGAGAGCCTTACAATGAGCAGTTCTTC. This sequence joins TRBV19 and TRBJ2-1; D may match TRBD1 or TRBD2 (5 bases each). Trimming left V 3 bases short and J 4 bases short, with 16 bases between. Germline CDR1 and CDR2: LNHDA and SQIVND (reference sequence). The CDR3 spans 16 residues.

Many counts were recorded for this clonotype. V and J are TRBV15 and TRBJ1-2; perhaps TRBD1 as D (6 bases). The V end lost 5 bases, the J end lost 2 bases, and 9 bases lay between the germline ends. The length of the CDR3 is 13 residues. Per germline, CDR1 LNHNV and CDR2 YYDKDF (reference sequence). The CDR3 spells CATSGDRNYGYTF. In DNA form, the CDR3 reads TGTGCCACCAGCGGTGACAGGAACTATGGCTACACCTTC.

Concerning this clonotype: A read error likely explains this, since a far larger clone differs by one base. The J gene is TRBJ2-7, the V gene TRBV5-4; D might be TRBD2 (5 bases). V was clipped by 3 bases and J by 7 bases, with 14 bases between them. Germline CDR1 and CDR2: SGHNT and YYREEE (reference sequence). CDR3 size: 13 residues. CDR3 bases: TGTGCCAGCAGCTCCCTTGAGGGCAATGAGCAGTACTTC. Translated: CASSSLEGNEQYF.

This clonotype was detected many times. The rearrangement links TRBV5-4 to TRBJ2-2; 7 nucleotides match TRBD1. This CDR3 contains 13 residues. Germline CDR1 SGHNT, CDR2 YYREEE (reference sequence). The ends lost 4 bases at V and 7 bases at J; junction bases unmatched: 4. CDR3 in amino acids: CASSTWDSGELFF. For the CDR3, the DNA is TGTGCCAGCAGCACCTGGGACAGCGGGGAGCTGTTTTTT. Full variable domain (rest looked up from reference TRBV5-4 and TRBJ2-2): ETGVTQSPTHLIKTRGQQVTLRCSSQSGHNTVSWYQQALGQGPQFIFQYYREEENGRGNFPPRFSGLQFPNYSSELNVNALELDDSALYLCASSTWDSGELFFGEGSRLTVL.

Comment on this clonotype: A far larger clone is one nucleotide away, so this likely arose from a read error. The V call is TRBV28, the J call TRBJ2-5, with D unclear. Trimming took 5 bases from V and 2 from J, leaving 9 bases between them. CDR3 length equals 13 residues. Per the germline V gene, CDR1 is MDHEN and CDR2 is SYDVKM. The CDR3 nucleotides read TGTGCCAGCAGTGCGACACTACAAGAGACCCAGTACTTC. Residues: CASSATLQETQYF.

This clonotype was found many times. In DNA form, the CDR3 reads TGTGCCAGCAAATCAGGACAGGGGTCCTCCTACGAGCAGTACTTC. It translates to CASKSGQGSSYEQYF. The chain couples TRBV28 to TRBJ2-7; 9 bases map to TRBD1. The CDR3 runs to 15 residues. Germline CDR1 reads MDHEN; CDR2 reads SYDVKM. The V gene end was trimmed by 7 bases and the J gene end by 0 bases; junction bases not matched to a gene: 7.

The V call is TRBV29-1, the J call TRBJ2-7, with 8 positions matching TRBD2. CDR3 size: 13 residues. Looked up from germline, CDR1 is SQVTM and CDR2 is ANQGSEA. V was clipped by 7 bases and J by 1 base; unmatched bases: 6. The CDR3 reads CSATGGGSYEQYF. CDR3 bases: TGCAGCGCCACGGGGGGGGGGTCCTACGAGCAGTACTTC.

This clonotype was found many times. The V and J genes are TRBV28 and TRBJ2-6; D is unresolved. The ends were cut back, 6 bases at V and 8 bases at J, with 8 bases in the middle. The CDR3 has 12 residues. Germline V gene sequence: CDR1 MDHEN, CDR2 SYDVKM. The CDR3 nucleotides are TGTGCCAGCAGCCCCGGGCCCAACGTCCTGACTTTC. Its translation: CASSPGPNVLTF.

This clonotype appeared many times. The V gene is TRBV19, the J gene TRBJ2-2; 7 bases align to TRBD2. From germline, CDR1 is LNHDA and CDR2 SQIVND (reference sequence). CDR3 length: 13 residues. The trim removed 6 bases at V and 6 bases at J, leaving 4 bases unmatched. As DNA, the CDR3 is TGTGCCAGTAGACGGGGGGTACCCGGGGAGCTGTTTTTT. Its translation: CASRRGVPGELFF.

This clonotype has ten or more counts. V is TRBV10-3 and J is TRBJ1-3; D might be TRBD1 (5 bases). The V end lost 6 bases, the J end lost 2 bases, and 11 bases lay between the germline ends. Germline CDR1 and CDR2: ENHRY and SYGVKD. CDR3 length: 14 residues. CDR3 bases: TGTGCCATCAGCTCAGGGCGGACTGGAAACACCATATATTTT. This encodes CAISSGRTGNTIYF.

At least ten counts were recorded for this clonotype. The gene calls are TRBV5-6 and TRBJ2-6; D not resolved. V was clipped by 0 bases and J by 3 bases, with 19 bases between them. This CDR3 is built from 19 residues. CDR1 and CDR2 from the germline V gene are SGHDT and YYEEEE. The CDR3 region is CASSLVGGLSLRGANVLTF. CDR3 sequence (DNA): TGTGCCAGCAGCTTGGTCGGCGGATTAAGCCTACGTGGGGCCAACGTCCTGACTTTC.

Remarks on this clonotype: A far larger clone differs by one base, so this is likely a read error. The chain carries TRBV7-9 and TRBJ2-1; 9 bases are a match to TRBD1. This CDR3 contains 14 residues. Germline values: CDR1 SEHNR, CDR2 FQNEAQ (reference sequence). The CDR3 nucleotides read TGCGCCAGCAGGGGGGGGACAGGGCCCTACGAGCAGTTCTTC. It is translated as CASRGGTGPYEQFF.